One sample yielded the 30 T cell receptor beta chains listed below, sequenced in a study of T-cell reconstitution after alpha-beta-depleted transplantation in children. For TCRbeta, the library was prepared with unique molecular identifiers. TCRdb reprocessed the PCR reads via MiXCR and lists one record per CDR3 protein. The sample has 600,000 or so distinct CDR3 sequences, about 23% seen once. The sample was PBMCs, mostly from graft donor cells, taken 360 days after TCRalphabeta/CD19-depleted stem cell transplant. The origin of the receptors is a boy under three years old who had a stem cell transplant for acute myeloid leukemia, so the T cells may come from the graft donor.

This chain links TRBV28 with TRBJ2-1, with TRBD2 as a possible D gene (5 bases). Trimming left V 0 bases short and J 4 bases short, with 13 bases between. CDR3 length: 16 residues. Germline loops: CDR1 MDHEN, CDR2 SYDVKM. Written as DNA, the CDR3 is TGTGCCAGCAGTTTATGGGAGGAATCGAGGTACAATGAGCAGTTCTTC. The encoded protein is CASSLWEESRYNEQFF.

This chain uses TRBV24-1 with TRBJ2-7; D is unclear. V lost 5 bases and J lost 5, with 9 bases in between. The CDR3 is 12 residues long. Looked up from germline, CDR1 is KGHDR and CDR2 is SFDVKD. For the CDR3, the DNA is TGTGCCACCAGTGGCATGTACGACGAGCAGTACTTC. This gives the protein CATSGMYDEQYF.

The sample holds one count of this clonotype. The chain couples TRBV7-2 to TRBJ2-1, with 7 bases fitting TRBD1. The length of the CDR3 is 17 residues. Germline V gene data show CDR1 as SGHTA and CDR2 as FQGNSA. V shed 3 bases, J shed 2 bases, and the junction held 10 bases outside the gene matches. As DNA, the CDR3 is TGTGCCAGCAGCTTCCTGACAGGGAGTGTACCCTACAATGAGCAGTTCTTC. It encodes CASSFLTGSVPYNEQFF.

Many counts were recorded for this clonotype. The rearrangement links TRBV5-4 to TRBJ2-2, with 7 bases fitting TRBD1. The germline V gene has CDR1 SGHNT and CDR2 YYREEE (reference sequence). V was clipped by 4 bases and J by 5 bases; unmatched bases: 11. This CDR3 spans 16 amino acids. In nucleotides, the CDR3 is TGTGCCAGCAGCCCCACGACAGGGTGGGGGACCGGGGAGCTGTTTTTT. Encoded protein: CASSPTTGWGTGELFF.

This clonotype has just a few counts. The V and J genes are TRBV20-1 and TRBJ2-5; 7 nucleotides line up with TRBD1. Germline V gives CDR1 DFQATT, CDR2 SNEGSKA (reference sequence). The CDR3 is 14 amino acids. V shed 6 bases, J shed 0 bases, and the junction held 7 bases outside the gene matches. CDR3 loop: CSAPDRLYQETQYF. The CDR3 DNA reads as TGCAGTGCCCCGGACAGGCTATACCAAGAGACCCAGTACTTC.

The table lists this clonotype with a few counts. The chain recombines TRBV24-1 with TRBJ2-1; 7 bases align to TRBD2. This CDR3 has 15 residues. Germline V CDR1 and CDR2: KGHDR, SFDVKD. Germline trimming cut 4 bases from V and 4 bases from J; bases unmatched to any gene: 6. DNA for the CDR3: TGTGCCACCAGTGAGGGACTACCCACTTACAATGAGCAGTTCTTC. Encoded protein: CATSEGLPTYNEQFF.

This clonotype was recorded a few times. This sequence joins TRBV30 and TRBJ2-3, with 8 positions matching TRBD2. Germline assignment: CDR1 GTSNPN and CDR2 SVGIG (reference sequence). The CDR3 length is 16 residues. V lost 2 bases and J lost 6; bases outside the gene matches: 13. CDR3 nucleotide sequence: TGTGCCTGGAGTACCGGGTCAGCGGGGGCGGGGGATACGCAGTATTTT. Translated, it gives CAWSTGSAGAGDTQYF.

Only a few counts were recorded for this clonotype. The CDR3 DNA sequence: TGTGCCAGCAGGGGACAGGGGGTGTACTACAATGAGCAGTTCTTC. Translation: CASRGQGVYYNEQFF. J is TRBJ2-1 and V is TRBV28; TRBD1 matches at 11 bases. V shed 6 bases, J shed 3 bases, and the junction held 4 bases outside the gene matches. The CDR3 totals 15 residues. Germline loops: CDR1 MDHEN, CDR2 SYDVKM.

This clonotype was counted many times. The chain links TRBV7-2 to TRBJ1-6; 7 bases fit TRBD1. The V and J ends lost 6 bases and 5 bases, in that order; junction bases with no gene match: 4. From germline, CDR1 is SGHTA and CDR2 FQGNSA. The CDR3 totals 14 residues. The chain's CDR3 is CASRATGNNSPLHF. The DNA for the CDR3 is TGTGCCAGCAGGGCGACAGGGAATAATTCACCCCTCCACTTT.

This clonotype was seen ten or more times. The chain has TRBV7-7 and TRBJ2-3; D not certain. The CDR3 covers 14 residues. V shed 5 bases and J shed 4 bases, with 13 bases lying between them. Per germline, CDR1 SSHAT and CDR2 FNYEAQ (reference sequence). CDR3 sequence (DNA): TGTGCCAGCAGCACTAACTTGGCCCCAGATACGCAGTATTTT. Translation: CASSTNLAPDTQYF.

The table lists this clonotype with a few counts. The chain recombines TRBV12-3 or TRBV12-4 with TRBJ1-5; D is undetermined. The CDR3 covers 12 residues. V was pared by 6 bases and J by 6 bases, with 9 bases between. The CDR3 is CASSKESQPQHF. The CDR3 DNA reads as TGTGCCAGCAGCAAGGAGAGTCAGCCCCAGCATTTT.

This clonotype was seen at least ten times. Written as DNA, the CDR3 is TGTGCCAGCAGCCTTGGACGGTATAGTGAAGCTTTCTTT. Translation: CASSLGRYSEAFF. This rearrangement joins TRBV12-3 or TRBV12-4 to TRBJ1-1, with no clear D. This CDR3 is built from 13 residues. Trimming took off 6 bases at V and 7 bases at J, with 15 bases between the two ends.

The chain employs TRBV11-2 and TRBJ1-2; TRBD1 agrees at 7 bases. V lost 5 bases to trimming and J lost 0 bases; unmatched junction nucleotides: 18. The CDR3 is 19 amino acids. Germline CDR1 and CDR2: SGHAT and FQNNGV. The DNA for the CDR3 is TGTGCCAGCAGCCCCAGCGTCCTTCCCGCGGGGACAGCTAACTATGGCTACACCTTC. This sequence encodes CASSPSVLPAGTANYGYTF.

The chain couples TRBV7-9 to TRBJ1-1, with D possibly matching TRBD1 (5 bases). V was shortened by 1 base and J by 2 bases, with 11 bases between the two germline ends. Germline V gene sequence: CDR1 SEHNR, CDR2 FQNEAQ (reference sequence). The CDR3 length is 15 residues. CDR3 residues: CASSLVRGPNTEAFF. The DNA of the CDR3 is TGTGCCAGCAGCTTAGTAAGGGGCCCCAACACTGAAGCTTTCTTT.

This clonotype was counted at least ten times. The chain is built from TRBV20-1 and TRBJ2-6, with 7 bases lining up with TRBD1. V lost 5 bases to trimming and J lost 3 bases; unmatched junction nucleotides: 4. The CDR3 has 14 amino acids. The germline V gene encodes CDR1 DFQATT and CDR2 SNEGSKA (reference sequence). CDR3 residues: CSASTGVGANVLTF. The DNA for the CDR3 is TGCAGTGCTTCTACAGGGGTTGGGGCCAACGTCCTGACTTTC.

This clonotype turned up a few times. The genes are TRBV4-3 and TRBJ2-7; D is ambiguous. Deletions cut 4 bases from V and 0 bases from J, with 7 bases between. CDR3 size: 13 residues. CDR1 and CDR2 (germline): LGHNA, YSLEER. The CDR3 coding sequence is TGCGCCAGCAGCCGGGATTTCTCCTACGAGCAGTACTTC. This translates into CASSRDFSYEQYF.

This sequence joins TRBV7-9 and TRBJ2-3, with 7 positions matching TRBD1. The CDR3 extends over 15 amino acids. Germline V gives CDR1 SEHNR, CDR2 FQNEAQ (reference sequence). Germline trimming cut 1 base from V and 3 bases from J; bases unmatched to any gene: 4. The CDR3 bases are TGTGCCAGCAGCTTAGAAGGCAGGGGGACAGATACGCAGTATTTT. Protein product: CASSLEGRGTDTQYF.

The V and J genes are TRBV19 and TRBJ2-4, with D perhaps TRBD1 (5 bases). Germline CDR1 is LNHDA and CDR2 is SQIVND (reference sequence). V was trimmed by 6 bases and J by 7 bases, leaving 13 bases between them. The CDR3 length is 13 residues. DNA of the CDR3: TGTGCCAGTAGCGACAGTATGTCCAACATTCAGTACTTC. Protein: CASSDSMSNIQYF. Based on the CDR3 plus reference TRBV19 and TRBJ2-4, the full variable domain is DGGITQSPKYLFRKEGQNVTLSCEQNLNHDAMYWYRQDPGQGLRLIYYSQIVNDFQKGDIAEGYSVSREKKESFPLTVTSAQKNPTAFYLCASSDSMSNIQYFGAGTRLSVL.

This clonotype was observed many times. This chain links TRBV20-1 with TRBJ2-3, with D perhaps assigned TRBD1 or TRBD2 (6 bases each). The germline V gene encodes CDR1 DFQATT and CDR2 SNEGSKA (reference sequence). The CDR3 is made up of 14 amino acids. Trimming removed 3 bases from V and 4 bases from J, with 14 bases in between. The CDR3 loop reads CSASPGAVADTQYF. The CDR3 coding sequence is TGCAGTGCTAGCCCGGGGGCGGTCGCAGATACGCAGTATTTT.

This chain connects TRBV7-9 to TRBJ2-7, with D unresolved. Per the germline V gene, CDR1 is SEHNR and CDR2 is FQNEAQ (reference sequence). The ends were cut back, 1 base at V and 0 bases at J, with 10 bases in the middle. This CDR3 spans 15 amino acids. CDR3 region: CASSLVGVSSYEQYF. CDR3 in DNA: TGTGCCAGCAGCTTAGTGGGCGTTAGCTCCTACGAGCAGTACTTC.

This clonotype was seen ten or more times. V gene TRBV7-9 combines with J gene TRBJ2-1; possible D gene TRBD1, 5 bases. Germline V gene lookup returns CDR1 SEHNR and CDR2 FQNEAQ (reference sequence). The CDR3 length is 13 residues. V lost 3 bases and J 6 bases, leaving 9 bases between the germline ends. The CDR3 is CASSLGPTNEQFF. CDR3 bases: TGTGCCAGCAGCTTGGGGCCGACCAATGAGCAGTTCTTC.

This clonotype has only a few counts. The chain uses TRBV9 and TRBJ1-3; D gene unclear. Germline V gene lookup returns CDR1 SGDLS and CDR2 YYNGEE. Trimming pared 2 bases from V and 0 bases from J, leaving 3 bases between. This CDR3 comprises 13 residues. The CDR3 is CASSVDSGNTIYF. The DNA for the CDR3 is TGTGCCAGCAGCGTTGACTCTGGAAACACCATATATTTT.

CDR3 residues: CASSQTSGSYNEQFF. The CDR3 DNA reads as TGTGCCAGCAGCCAAACTAGCGGTTCCTACAATGAGCAGTTCTTC. The chain uses TRBV3-1 and TRBJ2-1; 8 bases are shared with TRBD2. The length of the CDR3 is 15 residues. Germline V gene sequence: CDR1 LGHDT, CDR2 YNNKEL (reference sequence). Trimming removed 2 bases from V and 1 base from J; junction bases left unmatched: 1.

V usage is TRBV6-1 and J usage is TRBJ1-1, with 9 positions matching TRBD1. Germline assignment: CDR1 MNHNS and CDR2 SASEGT. This CDR3 has 15 residues. The ends lost 6 bases at V and 5 bases at J; junction bases unmatched: 10. CDR3 nucleotide sequence: TGTGCCAGCAGCGAAACAGGGGGCATATATACTGAAGCTTTCTTT. Protein product: CASSETGGIYTEAFF.

This clonotype appeared many times. J is TRBJ2-3 and V is TRBV7-8, with a tentative D call TRBD2 (7 bases). Trimming pared 3 bases from V and 2 bases from J, leaving 18 bases between. Germline CDR1 and CDR2: SGHVS and FQNEAQ. This CDR3 is 17 amino acids long. CDR3 sequence (DNA): TGTGCCAGCAGCTTCCTACCTGCGGGGGCCCTCACAGATACGCAGTATTTT. It is translated as CASSFLPAGALTDTQYF.

The chain is built from TRBV6-6 and TRBJ2-4, with a tentative D call TRBD1 (5 bases). This CDR3 comprises 12 residues. CDR1 and CDR2 (germline): MNHNY, SVGAGI (reference sequence). Between the trimmed V and J ends, which lost 5 bases and 11 bases, there was a span of 13 bases. This CDR3 reads CASSQGIEVQYF. CDR3 in DNA: TGTGCCAGCAGTCAGGGTATCGAGGTTCAGTACTTC.

The V gene is TRBV10-3, the J gene TRBJ1-1, with a possible D match to TRBD1 (5 bases). The CDR3 spans 14 residues. The V gene lost 6 bases and the J gene lost 1 base, with 12 bases spanning the gap. Germline CDR1 is ENHRY and CDR2 is SYGVKD. In nucleotides, the CDR3 is TGTGCCATCAGGACAGAGGATAGGAACACTGAAGCTTTCTTT. It is translated as CAIRTEDRNTEAFF.

This clonotype was picked up many times. CDR3 in amino acids: CASSFLNEQFF. The CDR3 nucleotides read TGTGCCAGCAGTTTCCTTAATGAGCAGTTCTTC. The gene calls are TRBV12-3 or TRBV12-4 and TRBJ2-1; the D is unclear. V shed 3 bases and J shed 7 bases, with 4 bases lying between them. CDR3 length: 11 amino acids.

This clonotype has ten or more counts. This chain connects TRBV6-2 or TRBV6-3 to TRBJ2-2; 10 nucleotides line up with TRBD1. This CDR3 has 14 amino acids. Looked up from germline, CDR1 is MNHEY and CDR2 is SVGEGT. The J segment lost 5 bases and the V segment lost 6 bases, leaving 3 bases of the junction unmatched. The CDR3 here is CASRGQGSTGELFF. The CDR3 DNA reads as TGTGCCAGCAGGGGACAGGGGAGTACCGGGGAGCTGTTTTTT.

A few counts support this clonotype. The V call is TRBV7-2, the J call TRBJ2-7; 9 bases are shared with TRBD2. Per the germline V gene, CDR1 is SGHTA and CDR2 is FQGNSA. This CDR3 comprises 14 residues. J gave up 6 bases and V 2 bases, and 5 bases lay outside the gene matches. The CDR3 sequence: CASSLSSGDVEQYV. CDR3 nucleotide sequence: TGTGCCAGCAGCTTATCTAGCGGGGATGTCGAGCAGTACGTC.